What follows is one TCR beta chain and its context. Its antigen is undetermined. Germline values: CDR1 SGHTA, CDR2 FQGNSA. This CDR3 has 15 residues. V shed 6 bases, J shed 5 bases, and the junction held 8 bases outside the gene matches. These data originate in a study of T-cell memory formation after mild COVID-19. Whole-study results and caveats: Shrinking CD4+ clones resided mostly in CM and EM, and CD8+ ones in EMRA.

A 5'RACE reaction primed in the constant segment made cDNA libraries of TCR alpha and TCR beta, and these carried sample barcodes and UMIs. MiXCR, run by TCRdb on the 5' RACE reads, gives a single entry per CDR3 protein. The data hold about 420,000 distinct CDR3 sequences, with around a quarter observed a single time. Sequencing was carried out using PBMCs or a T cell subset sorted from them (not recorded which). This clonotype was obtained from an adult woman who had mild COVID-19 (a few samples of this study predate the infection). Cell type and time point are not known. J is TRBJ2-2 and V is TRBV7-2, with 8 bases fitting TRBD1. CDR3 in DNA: TGTGCCAGCAGTCCGACAGGGGAAGGAACCGGGGAGCTGTTTTTT. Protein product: CASSPTGEGTGELFF.